The 10 T cell receptor beta chains reported below all come from one sample, sequenced in a study of blood T cell repertoires in COVID-19 (TCRdb year 2020). Libraries were prepared through the immunoSEQ multiplex PCR assay. The clones in this table, taken by TCRdb from immuneACCESS, are in-frame only. Not every clone is retained; where verified, under half of the shortfall comes from an unresolved V gene, and the cause of the rest is unknown. The sample profile shows a few hundred thousand clones; roughly nine tenths of them were found once. About 2.7% of the sample is in the top ten clones. The sequenced material came from PBMCs or T cells enriched from blood (not recorded which). These receptors were taken from a woman under 40 who had recovered from COVID-19.

The chain couples TRBV5-5 to TRBJ2-5; 9 bases line up with TRBD1. Germline CDR1 is SGHKS and CDR2 is YYEKEE (reference sequence). This CDR3 is built from 17 residues. J lost 5 bases, V lost 0 bases, and 11 bases had no gene match. CDR3 nucleotides: TGTGCCAGCAGCTTGGAGGGCGGACAGGGGAGTTGGGAGACCCAGTACTTC. Residues: CASSLEGGQGSWETQYF.

The genes are TRBV10-3 and TRBJ2-2, with 7 bases matching TRBD1. V lost 6 bases and J lost 5; bases outside the gene matches: 3. The CDR3 consists of 13 residues. Per germline, CDR1 ENHRY and CDR2 SYGVKD. The CDR3 spells CAIRQGQTGELFF. DNA of the CDR3: TGTGCCATCAGACAGGGACAGACCGGGGAGCTGTTTTTT.

DNA for the CDR3: TGTGCCAGCAGTTTAACAGGGGGCTTCTACGAGCAGTACTTC. It encodes CASSLTGGFYEQYF. The genes are TRBV28 and TRBJ2-7, with 9 bases fitting TRBD1. Germline CDR1 MDHEN, CDR2 SYDVKM. Unmatched junction bases numbered 2, after V lost 2 bases and J lost 3 bases. The CDR3 has 14 amino acids. Using reference TRBV28 and TRBJ2-7 for the parts outside the CDR3, the full variable domain is DVKVTQSSRYLVKRTGEKVFLECVQDMDHENMFWYRQDPGLGLRLIYFSYDVKMKEKGDIPEGYSVSREKKERFSLILESASTNQTSMYLCASSLTGGFYEQYFGPGTRLTVT.

The chain employs TRBV9 and TRBJ2-7; 10 nucleotides line up with TRBD1. This CDR3 contains 14 residues. Germline trimming cut 3 bases from V and 5 bases from J; bases unmatched to any gene: 5. The germline CDR1 and CDR2 sequences are SGDLS and YYNGEE. CDR3 DNA sequence: TGTGCCAGCAGCGCCCCCGACAGGGGGCACGAGCAGTACTTC. It is translated as CASSAPDRGHEQYF.

The rearrangement uses TRBV28 and TRBJ2-2, with no clear D. CDR1 and CDR2 (germline): MDHEN, SYDVKM. This CDR3 spans 17 amino acids. V gave up 6 bases and J gave up 1 base, with 18 bases separating them. The DNA of the CDR3 is TGTGCCAGCAGCCTGCCCCCTTCTAGAATGAACACCGGGGAGCTGTTTTTT. This encodes CASSLPPSRMNTGELFF.

Only one count was recorded for this clone. The rearrangement uses TRBV12-3 or TRBV12-4 and TRBJ1-4, with 7 bases that match TRBD1. With V trimmed by 6 bases and J by 6 bases, 4 bases remained unmatched. CDR3 length equals 13 residues. Here the CDR3 reads CASRPDRDEKLFF. The DNA for the CDR3 is TGTGCCAGCAGACCCGACAGGGATGAAAAACTGTTTTTT.

This clone is a singleton in its sample. The CDR3: CASSWGLASNEQFF. CDR3 DNA: TGTGCCAGCAGTTGGGGACTAGCATCCAATGAGCAGTTCTTC. J is TRBJ2-1 and V is TRBV5-6, with 9 positions matching TRBD2. CDR1 is SGHDT and CDR2 is YYEEEE in the germline V gene. With 5 bases clipped from V and 6 bases from J, the junction kept 6 bases outside the gene matches. CDR3 length equals 14 residues.

The genes are TRBV7-9 and TRBJ2-7; 7 positions agree with TRBD1. CDR1 and CDR2 (germline): SEHNR, FQNEAQ (reference sequence). J gave up 5 bases and V 4 bases, and 2 bases lay outside the gene matches. This CDR3 is built from 12 residues. CDR3 sequence reads: CASSSTGNEQYF. CDR3 nucleotide sequence: TGTGCCAGCAGCTCGACAGGGAACGAGCAGTACTTC.

This chain joins TRBV5-1 and TRBJ1-1, with a tentative D call TRBD1 (6 bases). The V end lost 3 bases, the J end lost 1 base, and 16 bases lay between the germline ends. The length of the CDR3 is 16 residues. Germline CDR1 and CDR2: SGHRS and YFSETQ. The CDR3 region is CASSSDPGQRNTEAFF. As DNA, the CDR3 is TGCGCCAGCAGCTCGGACCCGGGACAACGGAACACTGAAGCTTTCTTT.

The rearrangement links TRBV9 to TRBJ1-1; D remains ambiguous. The CDR3 is 15 amino acids. The V end lost 1 base, the J end lost 2 bases, and 12 bases lay between the germline ends. CDR1 and CDR2 from the germline V gene are SGDLS and YYNGEE. The CDR3: CASSVSPAANTEAFF. The CDR3 DNA sequence: TGTGCCAGCAGCGTATCCCCGGCGGCAAACACTGAAGCTTTCTTT.